This T cell receptor beta chain stems from a study of blood T cell repertoires in COVID-19. Across the study: Sites across the United States, Italy and Spain contributed samples from acute and convalescent COVID-19. In each case, the material was cDNA or gDNA derived from T cells, B-cell-depleted T cells, or PBMCs.

This CDR3 is 11 amino acids long. V lost 6 bases and J lost 7; bases outside the gene matches: 3. Germline V gene sequence: CDR1 DFQATT, CDR2 SNEGSKA (reference sequence). In the source study's methods: Reference gene primer amplification yielded estimated nucleated cell counts. Measured with immunoSEQ multiplex PCR; TCRdb has only the in-frame clones, and not every one. Clonal size and the V and J genes are those of that table, whereas D and trimming came from the DNA. The sample contains just under 150,000 clones, around 87% of which appear only once. The rearrangement uses TRBV20-1 and TRBJ1-3; TRBD1 agrees at 7 bases. This clonotype was obtained from a woman between 45 and 65 years old with active or convalescent COVID-19. Sequencing was done on a sample of peripheral blood. CDR3: CSAETGNTIYF. The CDR3 DNA reads TGCAGTGCCGAGACAGGGAACACCATATATTTT.